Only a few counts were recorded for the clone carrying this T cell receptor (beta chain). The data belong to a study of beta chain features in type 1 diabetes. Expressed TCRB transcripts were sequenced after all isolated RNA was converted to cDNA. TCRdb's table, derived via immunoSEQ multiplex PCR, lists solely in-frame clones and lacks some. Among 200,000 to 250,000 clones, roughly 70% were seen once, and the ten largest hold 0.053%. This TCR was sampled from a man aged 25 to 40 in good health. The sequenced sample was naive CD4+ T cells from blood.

CDR3 residues: CAWSKGGLEYEQYF. CDR3 coding DNA: TGTGCCTGGAGTAAAGGAGGACTAGAGTACGAGCAGTACTTC. J is TRBJ2-7 and V is TRBV30; 7 nucleotides agree with TRBD2. Trimming took 2 bases from V and 4 from J; bases not matched to a gene: 8. This CDR3 is 14 amino acids long. Per germline, CDR1 GTSNPN and CDR2 SVGIG (reference sequence).